Each of the 30 T cell receptor beta chains below was sequenced from the same sample in a study of radiotherapy plus CTLA-4 blockade in lung cancer. Using immunoSEQ multiplex PCR, the repertoire was profiled, and TCRdb retains in-frame clones only, with some absent. The table records some 110,000 clones, roughly 86% of them present only once. Sequences were derived from peripheral blood, sampled from a patient treated with radiotherapy plus ipilimumab. The receptors originated from a human donor with non-small cell lung cancer that progressed on radiotherapy plus ipilimumab. Some clones in this sample may be carry-over from other donors' samples.

This clone appeared a few times. The chain links TRBV6-5 to TRBJ1-6, with D tentatively TRBD1 (6 bases). V was shortened by 2 bases and J by 8 bases, with 13 bases between the two germline ends. Germline CDR1 is MNHEY and CDR2 is SVGAGI. There are 15 residues in the CDR3. For the CDR3, the DNA is TGTGCCAGCAGTTACGGGGGCCCCGGGGATTCACCCCTCCACTTT. Translated, it gives CASSYGGPGDSPLHF.

The chain links TRBV18 to TRBJ1-2, with a possible D match to TRBD1 (6 bases). The CDR3 is 15 amino acids. The V gene lost 8 bases and the J gene lost 5 bases, with 21 bases spanning the gap. Germline CDR1 and CDR2: KGHSH and LQKENI. CDR3 sequence reads: CASETSGGVGYGYTF. The CDR3 DNA reads TGTGCCAGCGAGACCTCCGGGGGCGTTGGTTATGGCTACACCTTC.

The chain combines TRBV29-1 with TRBJ1-1; D is possibly TRBD1 (5 bases). This CDR3 has 15 amino acids. The germline V and J ends were trimmed by 6 bases and 6 bases, with 23 bases remaining between them. Germline values: CDR1 SQVTM, CDR2 ANQGSEA. Written as DNA, the CDR3 is TGCAGCGTCTCACCGTCCGCCTTCCGAGGGGCTGAAGCTTTCTTT. Translation: CSVSPSAFRGAEAFF.

J is TRBJ2-3 and V is TRBV9; 10 nucleotides agree with TRBD2. This CDR3 region has 18 residues. CDR1 SGDLS and CDR2 YYNGEE come from the germline V gene. V shed 4 bases and J 0 bases; nucleotides not matched to a gene: 11. CDR3 sequence (DNA): TGTGCCAGCAGCCTACAGCCGGGACTAGCGCTTAGCACAGATACGCAGTATTTT. Its translation is CASSLQPGLALSTDTQYF.

The chain has TRBV5-1 and TRBJ2-5; TRBD1 matches 7 bases. V was clipped by 1 base and J by 2 bases; unmatched bases: 5. CDR1 and CDR2 (germline): SGHRS, YFSETQ. CDR3 length: 15 amino acids. As DNA, the CDR3 is TGCGCCAGCAGCTTGATGGGACAGCCACAAGAGACCCAGTACTTC. It codes for CASSLMGQPQETQYF.

This sequence joins TRBV28 and TRBJ1-4; D unclear. Germline values: CDR1 MDHEN, CDR2 SYDVKM. There are 15 residues in the CDR3. V lost 3 bases and J 4 bases, leaving 12 bases between the germline ends. This CDR3 is CASSFWHSLNEKLFF. The CDR3 DNA reads TGTGCCAGCAGTTTTTGGCACAGTCTTAATGAAAAACTGTTTTTT.

The chain couples TRBV4-3 to TRBJ1-1; D not certain. There are 14 residues in the CDR3. Germline values: CDR1 LGHNA, CDR2 YSLEER. V was shortened by 0 bases and J by 5 bases, with 10 bases between the two germline ends. The CDR3 DNA reads TGCGCCAGCAGCCAAGAAGGCCATGGAACTGAAGCTTTCTTT. This gives the protein CASSQEGHGTEAFF.

This clone turned up a few times. The chain recombines TRBV4-3 with TRBJ2-3; D possibly corresponds to TRBD2 (6 bases). Germline V CDR1 and CDR2: LGHNA, YSLEER. Trimming pared 1 base from V and 3 bases from J, leaving 8 bases between. This CDR3 has 14 residues. CDR3 bases: TGCGCCAGCAGCCAAGGCGGGACGACAGATACGCAGTATTTT. It codes for CASSQGGTTDTQYF.

The V gene is TRBV6-6, the J gene TRBJ2-1; 10 nucleotides match TRBD1. The length of the CDR3 is 15 residues. Germline V gene sequence: CDR1 MNHNY, CDR2 SVGAGI (reference sequence). Germline trimming cut 5 bases from V and 0 bases from J; bases unmatched to any gene: 1. CDR3 nucleotide sequence: TGTGCCAGCAGTGGACAGGGGGGCTCCTACAATGAGCAGTTCTTC. Amino acid sequence: CASSGQGGSYNEQFF.

The rearrangement joins TRBV2 to TRBJ2-5; D remains unclear. The V end lost 6 bases, the J end lost 1 base, and 12 bases lay between the germline ends. The CDR3 is made up of 14 amino acids. Germline V gives CDR1 SNHLY, CDR2 FYNNEI. CDR3 DNA sequence: TGTGCCAGCAGCCCAAGGCCGGGCCAAGAGACCCAGTACTTC. As protein: CASSPRPGQETQYF.

The gene calls are TRBV7-2 and TRBJ2-1, with D perhaps TRBD1 or TRBD2 (6 bases each). The CDR3 sequence is 13 residues long. The germline CDR1 and CDR2 sequences are SGHTA and FQGNSA. V lost 8 bases, J lost 3 bases, and 11 bases lay in between. The CDR3 DNA reads TGTGCCAGCGGTCGGGGGCGCTACAATGAGCAGTTCTTC. Translating it yields CASGRGRYNEQFF.

This clone was counted many times. The J gene is TRBJ2-7, the V gene TRBV4-1, with D uncertain. Germline CDR1 MGHRA, CDR2 YSYEKL. V shed 0 bases and J shed 4 bases, with 13 bases lying between them. This CDR3 has 15 residues. The CDR3 reads CASSQDPGRAYEQYF. The CDR3 bases are TGCGCCAGCAGCCAAGACCCGGGTCGGGCTTACGAGCAGTACTTC.

The rearrangement uses TRBV6-5 and TRBJ1-2, with 7 bases identical to TRBD1. Unmatched junction bases numbered 8, after V lost 4 bases and J lost 6 bases. The CDR3 length is 14 residues. The germline CDR1 and CDR2 sequences are MNHEY and SVGAGI. The DNA for the CDR3 is TGTGCCAGCAGTTTGTTGGACAGGACAAATGGCTACACCTTC. Protein: CASSLLDRTNGYTF.

This chain uses TRBV2 with TRBJ1-2; a possible D gene is TRBD1 (6 bases). The length of the CDR3 is 16 residues. Germline V CDR1 and CDR2: SNHLY, FYNNEI. The ends were cut back, 4 bases at V and 3 bases at J, with 18 bases in the middle. The CDR3 is CASSGGLGARDYGYTF. CDR3 DNA sequence: TGTGCCAGCAGTGGTGGTTTGGGGGCCAGGGACTATGGCTACACCTTC.

The table lists this clone with a count of one. The rearrangement uses TRBV5-1 and TRBJ2-2, with TRBD2 matching over 7 bases. The trim removed 0 bases at V and 6 bases at J, leaving 11 bases unmatched. CDR1 is SGHRS, CDR2 YFSETQ, per germline. CDR3 size: 17 residues. CDR3 residues: CASSLAWRGYQSGELFF. The CDR3 DNA follows: TGCGCCAGCAGCTTGGCCTGGCGGGGGTATCAGTCCGGGGAGCTGTTTTTT.

This clone was seen a few times. The chain links TRBV5-1 to TRBJ2-1; D possibly corresponds to TRBD1 (6 bases). The CDR3 is 14 residues long. Trimming took off 2 bases at V and 6 bases at J, with 12 bases between the two ends. CDR1 and CDR2 from the germline V gene are SGHRS and YFSETQ. The CDR3 spells CASSLQDSRNEQFF. CDR3 bases: TGCGCCAGCAGCTTACAGGACAGCCGCAATGAGCAGTTCTTC.

This chain joins TRBV19 and TRBJ2-1; 7 bases agree with TRBD2. The CDR3 spans 15 residues. V dropped 5 bases and J dropped 9; count of bases not matched to a gene: 13. Germline assignment: CDR1 LNHDA and CDR2 SQIVND (reference sequence). The CDR3 nucleotides are TGTGCCAGTAGTGCTAGACTCCCGGGACTAACTGAGCAGTTCTTC. Protein: CASSARLPGLTEQFF. Filled out from reference TRBV19 and TRBJ2-1, the complete variable domain reads DGGITQSPKYLFRKEGQNVTLSCEQNLNHDAMYWYRQDPGQGLRLIYYSQIVNDFQKGDIAEGYSVSREKKESFPLTVTSAQKNPTAFYLCASSARLPGLTEQFFGPGTRLTVL.

This chain connects TRBV19 to TRBJ1-6, with a tentative D call TRBD1 (6 bases). Trimming pared 6 bases from V and 0 bases from J, leaving 9 bases between. Germline V gene data show CDR1 as LNHDA and CDR2 as SQIVND (reference sequence). The CDR3 is 15 amino acids. Here the CDR3 reads CASSTGSSYNSPLHF. The CDR3 region has the DNA TGTGCCAGTAGCACAGGGAGCTCCTATAATTCACCCCTCCACTTT. Based on the CDR3 plus reference TRBV19 and TRBJ1-6, the full variable domain is DGGITQSPKYLFRKEGQNVTLSCEQNLNHDAMYWYRQDPGQGLRLIYYSQIVNDFQKGDIAEGYSVSREKKESFPLTVTSAQKNPTAFYLCASSTGSSYNSPLHFGNGTRLTVT.

The chain has TRBV6-6 and TRBJ2-3; D is unresolved. The V gene lost 5 bases and the J gene lost 4 bases, with 16 bases spanning the gap. The germline gives CDR1 MNHNY, CDR2 SVGAGI (reference sequence). This CDR3 contains 15 residues. DNA for the CDR3: TGTGCCAGCAGTCCACGATCACCGGCGGCAGATACGCAGTATTTT. The encoded protein is CASSPRSPAADTQYF.

The chain links TRBV7-8 to TRBJ1-1; 8 bases fit TRBD1. The V and J ends lost 1 base and 5 bases, in that order; junction bases with no gene match: 6. The CDR3 totals 15 residues. CDR1 and CDR2 (germline): SGHVS, FQNEAQ. CDR3 amino acids: CASSLGGQGETEAFF. CDR3 nucleotide sequence: TGTGCCAGCAGCTTAGGAGGACAGGGAGAAACTGAAGCTTTCTTT.

The chain recombines TRBV5-4 with TRBJ2-5; 14 bases agree with TRBD2. Unmatched junction bases numbered 3, after V lost 0 bases and J lost 5 bases. Germline lookup yields CDR1 SGHNT and CDR2 YYREEE (reference sequence). The CDR3 has 16 amino acids. CDR3 in DNA: TGTGCCAGCAGCTTGGTAGGGACTAGCGGGGGTGAGACCCAGTACTTC. Protein: CASSLVGTSGGETQYF.

The chain couples TRBV10-3 to TRBJ1-5; 8 bases fit TRBD1. Germline V lookup: CDR1 ENHRY, CDR2 SYGVKD. Trimming took 0 bases from V and 4 from J; bases not matched to a gene: 5. The CDR3 covers 16 residues. Here the CDR3 DNA reads TGTGCCATCAGTGAGTCGGGACAGGTCAAAAATCAGCCCCAGCATTTT. It translates to CAISESGQVKNQPQHF.

The chain joins TRBV9 to TRBJ1-2; 11 nucleotides line up with TRBD1. V shed 0 bases and J 2 bases; nucleotides not matched to a gene: 18. Looked up from germline, CDR1 is SGDLS and CDR2 is YYNGEE. The CDR3 has 21 amino acids. CDR3 in amino acids: CASSVGTGGLKQIGRNYGYTF. The CDR3 DNA sequence: TGTGCCAGCAGCGTAGGGACAGGGGGCCTGAAACAAATCGGGCGAAACTATGGCTACACCTTC.

As regards this clone: One end of the junction fails to match germline, which may point to a read error. The same CDR3 is also encoded by other DNA sequences in this sample. This chain uses TRBV7-7 with TRBJ2-3, with TRBD2 identical over 8 bases. The V gene's germline CDR1 is SSHAT and CDR2 FNYEAQ (reference sequence). CDR3 length equals 13 residues. The chain's CDR3 is CASSLAGSDTQYF. DNA of the CDR3: TGTGCTAGCAGCTTAGCGGGATCAGATACGCAGTATTTT.

This clone was seen a single time. The J gene is TRBJ2-5, the V gene TRBV20-1; D might be TRBD2 (6 bases). Between the trimmed V and J ends, which lost 3 bases and 10 bases, there was a span of 12 bases. This CDR3 comprises 11 residues. Germline V gene sequence: CDR1 DFQATT, CDR2 SNEGSKA (reference sequence). CDR3 in DNA: TGCAGTGCTAGTCCCGGGAGCGTCCAGTACTTC. Translating it yields CSASPGSVQYF.

This rearrangement joins TRBV7-9 to TRBJ2-1; 11 nucleotides agree with TRBD2. V lost 2 bases to trimming and J lost 10 bases; unmatched junction nucleotides: 7. Germline V gives CDR1 SEHNR, CDR2 FQNEAQ (reference sequence). There are 15 residues in the CDR3. DNA for the CDR3: TGTGCCAGCAGCTTAATGGCTAGCGGGGGGCACGAGCAGTTCTTC. Protein product: CASSLMASGGHEQFF.

With respect to this clone: Within the sample, other DNA sequences also encode this same CDR3. The chain employs TRBV6-5 and TRBJ1-2, with 8 bases identical to TRBD1. Trimming at V came to 6 bases and at J to 3 bases, leaving 3 bases not matched to a gene. Germline V gene data show CDR1 as MNHEY and CDR2 as SVGAGI. This CDR3 spans 13 amino acids. CDR3 protein: CASRSDRDYGYTF. CDR3 nucleotide sequence: TGTGCCAGCAGGTCGGACAGGGACTATGGCTACACCTTC.

The V and J genes are TRBV5-1 and TRBJ1-4; 7 positions match TRBD1. V shed 4 bases and J 5 bases; nucleotides not matched to a gene: 8. The CDR3 has 15 residues. CDR1 and CDR2 from the germline V gene are SGHRS and YFSETQ. CDR3 loop: CASSRQTGTNEKLFF. DNA for the CDR3: TGCGCCAGCAGCCGACAGACAGGGACGAATGAAAAACTGTTTTTT. Filled out from reference TRBV5-1 and TRBJ1-4, the complete variable domain reads KAGVTQTPRYLIKTRGQQVTLSCSPISGHRSVSWYQQTPGQGLQFLFEYFSETQRNKGNFPGRFSGRQFSNSRSEMNVSTLELGDSALYLCASSRQTGTNEKLFFGSGTQLSVL.

This chain connects TRBV5-1 to TRBJ2-1; 7 positions agree with TRBD2. J lost 4 bases, V lost 6 bases, and 13 bases had no gene match. This CDR3 spans 16 amino acids. CDR1 and CDR2 from the germline V gene are SGHRS and YFSETQ. DNA of the CDR3: TGCGCCAGCACCCAAAGGCCCCTAGCGGATTACAATGAGCAGTTCTTC. The encoded protein is CASTQRPLADYNEQFF.

V gene TRBV5-1 combines with J gene TRBJ1-1; TRBD1 aligns across 9 bases. Per the germline V gene, CDR1 is SGHRS and CDR2 is YFSETQ. The CDR3 runs 15 residues. Trimming removed 0 bases from V and 2 bases from J; junction bases left unmatched: 2. CDR3 sequence: CASSLEQGANTEAFF. CDR3 DNA sequence: TGCGCCAGCAGCTTGGAACAGGGGGCTAACACTGAAGCTTTCTTT. Filled out from reference TRBV5-1 and TRBJ1-1, the complete variable domain reads KAGVTQTPRYLIKTRGQQVTLSCSPISGHRSVSWYQQTPGQGLQFLFEYFSETQRNKGNFPGRFSGRQFSNSRSEMNVSTLELGDSALYLCASSLEQGANTEAFFGQGTRLTVV.